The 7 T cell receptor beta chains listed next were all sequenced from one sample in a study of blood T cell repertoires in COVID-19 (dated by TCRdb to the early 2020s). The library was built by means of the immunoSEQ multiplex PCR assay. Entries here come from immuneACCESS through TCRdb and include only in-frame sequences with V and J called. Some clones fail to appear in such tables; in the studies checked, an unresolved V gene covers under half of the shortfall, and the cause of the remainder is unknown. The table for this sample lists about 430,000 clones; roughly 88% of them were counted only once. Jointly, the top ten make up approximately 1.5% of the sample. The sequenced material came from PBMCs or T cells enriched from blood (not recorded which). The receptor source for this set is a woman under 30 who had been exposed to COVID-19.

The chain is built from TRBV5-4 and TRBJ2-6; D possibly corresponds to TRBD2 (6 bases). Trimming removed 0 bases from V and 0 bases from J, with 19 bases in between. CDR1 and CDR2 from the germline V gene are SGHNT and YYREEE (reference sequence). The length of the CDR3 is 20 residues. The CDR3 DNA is TGTGCCAGCAGCTTGGTCTTATTTCTAGCGACAAGCTCTGGGGCCAACGTCCTGACTTTC. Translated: CASSLVLFLATSSGANVLTF.

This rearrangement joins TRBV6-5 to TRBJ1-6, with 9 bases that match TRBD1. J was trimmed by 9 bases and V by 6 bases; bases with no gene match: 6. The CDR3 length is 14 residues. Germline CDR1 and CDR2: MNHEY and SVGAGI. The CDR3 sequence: CASSQDRGSSPLHF. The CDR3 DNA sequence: TGTGCCAGCAGCCAAGACAGGGGGTCTTCACCCCTCCACTTT.

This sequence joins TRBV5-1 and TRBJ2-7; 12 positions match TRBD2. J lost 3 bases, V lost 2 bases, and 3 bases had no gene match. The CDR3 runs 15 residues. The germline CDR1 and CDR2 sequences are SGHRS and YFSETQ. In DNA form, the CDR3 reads TGCGCCAGCAGCTTCTCGACTAGCGGGAGCTACGAGCAGTACTTC. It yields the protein CASSFSTSGSYEQYF.

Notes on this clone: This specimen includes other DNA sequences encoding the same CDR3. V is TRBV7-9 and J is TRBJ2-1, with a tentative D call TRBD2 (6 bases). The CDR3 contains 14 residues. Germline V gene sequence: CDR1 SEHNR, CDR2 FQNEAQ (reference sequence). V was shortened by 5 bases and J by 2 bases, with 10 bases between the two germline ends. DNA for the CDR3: TGTGCCAGCAGCCTCGCGGGGCCCTACAATGAGCAGTTCTTC. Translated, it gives CASSLAGPYNEQFF.

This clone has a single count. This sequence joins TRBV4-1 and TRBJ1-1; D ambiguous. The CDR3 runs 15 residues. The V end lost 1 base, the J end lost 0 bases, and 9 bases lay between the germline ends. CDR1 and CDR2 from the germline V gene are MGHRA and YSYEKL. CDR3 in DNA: TGCGCCAGCAGCCAAGTACACCTCCTGAACACTGAAGCTTTCTTT. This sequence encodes CASSQVHLLNTEAFF.

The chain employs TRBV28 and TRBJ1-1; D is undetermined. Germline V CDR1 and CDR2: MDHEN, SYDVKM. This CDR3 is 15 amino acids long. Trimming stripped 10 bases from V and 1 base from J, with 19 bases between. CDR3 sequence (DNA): TGTGCCACCCTAGCTATGTTGGTCCCGAACACTGAAGCTTTCTTT. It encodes CATLAMLVPNTEAFF.

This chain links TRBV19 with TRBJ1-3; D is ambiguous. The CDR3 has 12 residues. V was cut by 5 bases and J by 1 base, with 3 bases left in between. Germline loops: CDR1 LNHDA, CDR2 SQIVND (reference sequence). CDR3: CASSPSGNTIYF. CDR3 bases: TGTGCCAGTAGTCCGTCTGGAAACACCATATATTTT.